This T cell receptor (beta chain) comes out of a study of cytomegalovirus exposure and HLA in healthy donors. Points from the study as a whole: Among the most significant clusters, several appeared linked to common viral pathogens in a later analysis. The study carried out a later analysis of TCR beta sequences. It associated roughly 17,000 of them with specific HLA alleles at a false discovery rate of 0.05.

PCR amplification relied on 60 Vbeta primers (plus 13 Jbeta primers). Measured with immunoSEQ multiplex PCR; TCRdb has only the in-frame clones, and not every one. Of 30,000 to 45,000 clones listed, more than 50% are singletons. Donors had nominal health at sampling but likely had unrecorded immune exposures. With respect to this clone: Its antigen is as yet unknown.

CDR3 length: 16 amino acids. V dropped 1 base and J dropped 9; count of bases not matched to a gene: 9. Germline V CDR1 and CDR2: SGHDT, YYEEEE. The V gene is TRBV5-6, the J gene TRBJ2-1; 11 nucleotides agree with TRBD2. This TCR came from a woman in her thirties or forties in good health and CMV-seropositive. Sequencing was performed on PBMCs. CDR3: CASSLLGSGGAGEQFF. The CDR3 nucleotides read TGTGCCAGCAGCTTGCTTGGTAGCGGGGGGGCGGGTGAGCAGTTCTTC.